These 13 T cell receptor beta chains were all obtained from the same sample, sequenced in a study of blood T cell repertoires in COVID-19. Produced via immunoSEQ multiplex PCR; TCRdb's table is partial and in-frame only. The data show 200,000 to 250,000 clones, around 89% seen once. Material for sequencing was peripheral blood. All receptors come from a man aged 25-45 years with COVID-19, enrolled during active disease.

The chain joins TRBV7-2 to TRBJ2-7; 8 bases are a match to TRBD1. This CDR3 contains 15 residues. V gave up 6 bases and J gave up 0 bases; unmatched junction bases: 7. In germline, CDR1 is SGHTA, CDR2 FQGNSA. CDR3: CASRPRGRFSYEQYF. The CDR3 nucleotides read TGTGCCAGCAGACCCAGGGGGCGCTTCTCCTACGAGCAGTACTTC.

The V call is TRBV7-9, the J call TRBJ1-1, with TRBD1 matching 9 bases. V trimming: 5 bases; J trimming: 0 bases; junction bases outside the gene matches: 10. CDR1 and CDR2 from the germline V gene are SEHNR and FQNEAQ (reference sequence). The CDR3 consists of 17 residues. The CDR3 bases are TGTGCCAGCAGCCCCAGCGGGACAGGGTATATGAACACTGAAGCTTTCTTT. It yields the protein CASSPSGTGYMNTEAFF.

This clone was counted once. V gene TRBV10-3 combines with J gene TRBJ1-1; tentatively, D is TRBD1 (5 bases). Germline lookup yields CDR1 ENHRY and CDR2 SYGVKD. The CDR3 extends over 13 amino acids. V lost 6 bases, J lost 1 base, and 9 bases lay in between. This chain's CDR3 is CAIRGGGNTEAFF. The CDR3 nucleotides read TGTGCCATCAGGGGCGGGGGGAACACTGAAGCTTTCTTT.

V gene TRBV5-1 combines with J gene TRBJ2-7; TRBD1 aligns across 10 bases. Germline V gene lookup returns CDR1 SGHRS and CDR2 YFSETQ. V trimming: 0 bases; J trimming: 2 bases; junction bases outside the gene matches: 8. The CDR3 has 17 amino acids. The CDR3, as DNA: TGCGCCAGCAGCTTGGCCGGGGACAGGGGCTACACCTACGAGCAGTACTTC. Translating gives CASSLAGDRGYTYEQYF. The full variable domain, in which reference TRBV5-1 and TRBJ2-7 provide the parts outside the CDR3, is KAGVTQTPRYLIKTRGQQVTLSCSPISGHRSVSWYQQTPGQGLQFLFEYFSETQRNKGNFPGRFSGRQFSNSRSEMNVSTLELGDSALYLCASSLAGDRGYTYEQYFGPGTRLTVT.

The rearrangement joins TRBV15 to TRBJ1-1; possibly TRBD1 for D (6 bases). V lost 0 bases and J lost 1, with 12 bases in between. The CDR3 loop spans 16 amino acids. Germline lookup yields CDR1 LNHNV and CDR2 YYDKDF (reference sequence). CDR3 amino acids: CATSREQGLGNTEAFF. CDR3 DNA: TGTGCCACCAGCAGAGAACAGGGCCTAGGGAACACTGAAGCTTTCTTT. Full variable domain (outside the CDR3, taken from reference TRBV15 and TRBJ1-1): DAMVIQNPRYQVTQFGKPVTLSCSQTLNHNVMYWYQQKSSQAPKLLFHYYDKDFNNEADTPDNFQSRRPNTSFCFLDIRSPGLGDTAMYLCATSREQGLGNTEAFFGQGTRLTVV.

V and J are TRBV9 and TRBJ2-1; TRBD2 matches at 13 bases. J was trimmed by 6 bases and V by 0 bases; bases with no gene match: 9. This CDR3 has 18 amino acids. Germline V gene sequence: CDR1 SGDLS, CDR2 YYNGEE. The CDR3 nucleotides are TGTGCCAGCAGCGTAGTCGGGGGACTAGCGGGACGAGGCAATGAGCAGTTCTTC. Protein sequence: CASSVVGGLAGRGNEQFF.

The CDR3 loop reads CASSSDRGGRNTEAFF. The CDR3 nucleotides read TGTGCCAGCAGCTCCGACAGGGGCGGGAGGAACACTGAAGCTTTCTTT. This chain joins TRBV7-8 and TRBJ1-1; TRBD1 agrees at 8 bases. Germline V gives CDR1 SGHVS, CDR2 FQNEAQ. The ends lost 4 bases at V and 1 base at J; junction bases unmatched: 8. The CDR3 has 16 residues.

V usage is TRBV18 and J usage is TRBJ2-1; 12 nucleotides line up with TRBD2. The germline gives CDR1 KGHSH, CDR2 LQKENI. Germline trimming cut 6 bases from V and 7 bases from J; bases unmatched to any gene: 4. The CDR3 has 14 amino acids. The CDR3 sequence: CASSRTSGENEQFF. The CDR3 nucleotides read TGTGCCAGCTCGAGGACTAGCGGGGAAAATGAGCAGTTCTTC.

The rearrangement links TRBV10-3 to TRBJ2-1; 11 bases are a match to TRBD2. CDR3 length: 17 amino acids. With 2 bases clipped from V and 6 bases from J, the junction kept 9 bases outside the gene matches. The germline V gene has CDR1 ENHRY and CDR2 SYGVKD. The CDR3 DNA reads as TGTGCCATCAGTGAGGGAGTGACTAGCGGGGTTGGCAATGAGCAGTTCTTC. Protein product: CAISEGVTSGVGNEQFF.

The chain carries TRBV27 and TRBJ1-5, with D unclear. Trimming left V 5 bases short and J 5 bases short, with 19 bases between. The CDR3 totals 16 residues. The V gene's germline CDR1 is MNHEY and CDR2 SMNVEV (reference sequence). CDR3 amino acids: CASSTGGRSRDQPQHF. CDR3 coding DNA: TGTGCCAGCAGTACTGGAGGACGGTCGCGGGATCAGCCCCAGCATTTT.

The gene calls are TRBV6-5 and TRBJ1-1; D remains ambiguous. The CDR3 runs to 14 residues. V was shortened by 2 bases and J by 1 base, with 8 bases between the two germline ends. CDR1 and CDR2 (germline): MNHEY, SVGAGI. The CDR3 bases are TGTGCCAGCAGTTACCGGGAATCGAACACTGAAGCTTTCTTT. Translated: CASSYRESNTEAFF.

This clone was detected only a few times. V is TRBV19 and J is TRBJ2-2, with TRBD2 matching over 8 bases. J lost 2 bases, V lost 6 bases, and 11 bases had no gene match. The CDR3 has 17 residues. Germline V gene sequence: CDR1 LNHDA, CDR2 SQIVND (reference sequence). The CDR3 nucleotides are TGTGCCAGTAGAATTCGGGGGGGCACCGTAAACACCGGGGAGCTGTTTTTT. It yields the protein CASRIRGGTVNTGELFF.

This chain uses TRBV7-2 with TRBJ1-1, with a tentative D call TRBD1 (5 bases). Trimming left V 1 base short and J 2 bases short, with 8 bases between. Per germline, CDR1 SGHTA and CDR2 FQGNSA. CDR3 length equals 14 residues. CDR3 amino acids: CASSLDRINTEAFF. CDR3 in DNA: TGTGCCAGCAGCTTAGACAGGATCAACACTGAAGCTTTCTTT.